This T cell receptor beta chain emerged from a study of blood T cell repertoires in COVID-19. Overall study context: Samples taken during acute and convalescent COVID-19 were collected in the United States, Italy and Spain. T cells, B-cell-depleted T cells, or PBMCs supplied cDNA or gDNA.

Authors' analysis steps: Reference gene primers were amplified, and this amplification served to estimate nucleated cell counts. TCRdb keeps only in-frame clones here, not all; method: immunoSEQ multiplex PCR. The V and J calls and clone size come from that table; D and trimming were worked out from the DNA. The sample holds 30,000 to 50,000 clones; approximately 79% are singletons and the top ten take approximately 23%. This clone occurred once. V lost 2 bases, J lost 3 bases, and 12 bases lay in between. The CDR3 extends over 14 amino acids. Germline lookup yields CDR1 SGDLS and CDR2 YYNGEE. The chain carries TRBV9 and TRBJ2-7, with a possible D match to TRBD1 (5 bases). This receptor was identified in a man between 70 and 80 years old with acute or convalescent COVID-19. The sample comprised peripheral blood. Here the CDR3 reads CASSVLDSHYEQYF. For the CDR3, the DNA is TGTGCCAGCAGCGTCCTAGACAGTCACTACGAGCAGTACTTC.